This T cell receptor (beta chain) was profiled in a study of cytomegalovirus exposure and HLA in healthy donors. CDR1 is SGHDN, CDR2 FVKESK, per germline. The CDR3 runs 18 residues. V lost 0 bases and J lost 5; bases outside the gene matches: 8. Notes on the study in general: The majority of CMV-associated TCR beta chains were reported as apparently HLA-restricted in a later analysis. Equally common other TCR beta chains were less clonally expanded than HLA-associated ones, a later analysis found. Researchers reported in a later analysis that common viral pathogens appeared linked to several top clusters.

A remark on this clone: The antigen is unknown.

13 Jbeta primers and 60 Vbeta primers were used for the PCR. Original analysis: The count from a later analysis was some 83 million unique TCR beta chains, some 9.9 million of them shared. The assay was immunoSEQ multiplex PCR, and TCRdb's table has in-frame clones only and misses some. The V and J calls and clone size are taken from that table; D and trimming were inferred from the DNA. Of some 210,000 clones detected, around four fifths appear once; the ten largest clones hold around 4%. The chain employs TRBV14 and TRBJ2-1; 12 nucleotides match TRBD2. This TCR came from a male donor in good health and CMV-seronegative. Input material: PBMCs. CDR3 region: CASSQEDPRLAGDNEQFF. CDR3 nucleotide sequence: TGTGCCAGCAGCCAAGAGGACCCCAGACTAGCGGGGGACAATGAGCAGTTCTTC.